The present TCR beta chain was sequenced within a study of cytotoxic CD8 clonotypes in ibrutinib-treated CLL. Looking at the study overall: Outcomes included around 25 partial and 2 complete responses; after median roughly six years, 14 stayed remitted and roughly twelve progressed.

The authors obtained approximately 2.2 micrograms of genomic DNA from cryopreserved PBMCs for TCR beta libraries. Losses at the gene ends were 6 bases for V and 4 bases for J; bases not matched to a gene: 2. Per the germline V gene, CDR1 is MNHEY and CDR2 is SVGAGI. This CDR3 has 13 residues. Method: immunoSEQ multiplex PCR; TCRdb's copy keeps in-frame clones and lacks some. The sample contains more than 200,000 clones, 70% of which appear only once. This sequence was found in a human donor with chronic lymphocytic leukemia. This sample comprised PBMCs, obtained after 12 months of ibrutinib treatment. The chain has TRBV6-5 and TRBJ1-2, with 10 bases aligning to TRBD1. In DNA form, the CDR3 reads TGTGCCAGCAGGGACAGGGGGGCCTATGGCTACACCTTC. The encoded protein is CASRDRGAYGYTF.